The entry that follows covers one T cell receptor beta chain sequence. The sample belongs to a study of T cell changes during pregnancy in multiple sclerosis. TCRdb's copy holds only in-frame clones and misses some; the assay was immunoSEQ multiplex PCR. The sample lists roughly 59,000 clones, 91% occurring once. Trimming removed 4 bases from V and 2 bases from J, with 21 bases in between. Germline V gene sequence: CDR1 LGHNA, CDR2 YSLEER. CDR3 length: 19 residues. Sample: peripheral blood, taken in the third trimester of pregnancy. This chain joins TRBV4-3 and TRBJ2-6; D is perhaps TRBD1 (5 bases). This receptor was obtained from a female donor in good health, enrolled as a control in a pregnancy study. CDR3 in DNA: TGCGCCAGCAGCCGCCTCCTTGACAGTCCAGAGCCTGGGGCCAACGTCCTGACTTTC. It specifies CASSRLLDSPEPGANVLTF.